Listed below are T cell receptor beta chains from one sample, sequenced in a study of blood T cell repertoires in COVID-19. Clones were read by immunoSEQ multiplex PCR, and TCRdb kept only the in-frame ones, dropping some. The table lists roughly 250,000 clones, 70% to 90% of them singletons. Sequences were obtained from PBMCs or T cells enriched from blood (not recorded which). Source of these receptors: a woman aged 30 to 39 who had recovered from COVID-19. Each CDR3 is given with its conserved first and last residue. Each record gives: J gene, V gene, D gene, clone size, CDR3 protein, CDR3 DNA. A D gene is named only where the DNA matches it firmly. The size field is filled for only some rows; it gives once, few, many or a size class.

TRBJ2-1	TRBV5-1	TRBD2	NA	CASSLLAGGLVGYEQFF	TGCGCCAGCAGCTTGCTAGCGGGGGGGCTAGTGGGTTATGAGCAGTTCTTC
TRBJ1-4	TRBV5-5	NA	NA	CASSRLTNEKLFF	TGTGCCAGCAGCCGACTTACTAATGAAAAACTGTTTTTT
TRBJ1-3	TRBV7-3	NA	NA	CASSFEDGGGGNTIYF	TGTGCCAGCAGCTTTGAGGATGGGGGCGGCGGAAACACCATATATTTT
TRBJ2-1	TRBV27	TRBD2	NA	CASSPLRLAGVSSNNEQFF	TGTGCCAGCAGTCCCCTCAGGCTAGCGGGAGTCTCTAGTAACAATGAGCAGTTCTTC
TRBJ1-3	TRBV3-1/TRBV3-2	NA	NA	CATTQGSSGNTIYF	TGTGCCACCACACAGGGCTCTTCTGGAAACACCATATATTTT
TRBJ2-3	TRBV6-5	TRBD1	NA	CASSWPTGASTDTQYF	TGTGCCAGCAGTTGGCCGACAGGGGCTAGCACAGATACGCAGTATTTT
TRBJ1-1	TRBV19	NA	NA	CASSNGRFTEAFF	TGTGCCAGTAGTAATGGCCGTTTTACTGAAGCTTTCTTT
TRBJ1-1	TRBV28	TRBD1	NA	CASRGDRGRGFGAEAFF	TGTGCCAGCAGGGGGGACAGGGGGCGCGGATTTGGGGCTGAAGCTTTCTTT
TRBJ2-1	TRBV11-2	TRBD2	NA	CASSTRLAGDYNEQFF	TGTGCCAGCAGCACGCGACTAGCGGGCGACTACAATGAGCAGTTCTTC
TRBJ2-3	TRBV28	NA	NA	CASSLRGLGTDTQYF	TGTGCCAGCAGCCTAAGGGGATTGGGTACAGATACGCAGTATTTT
TRBJ2-6	TRBV27	NA	NA	CASSFRTAGKLPLRSSGANVLTF	TGTGCCAGCAGTTTTCGGACAGCAGGGAAGTTGCCTCTGCGCAGCTCTGGGGCCAACGTCCTGACTTTC
TRBJ2-7	TRBV11-2	NA	NA	CASSLGGAPHEQYF	TGTGCCAGCAGCCTGGGGGGGGCCCCCCACGAGCAGTACTTC
TRBJ2-7	TRBV29-1	NA	once	CSVVFQSSYEQYF	TGCAGCGTTGTGTTCCAGTCATCCTACGAGCAGTACTTC
TRBJ2-5	TRBV27	NA	NA	CASSLLGGEETQYF	TGTGCCAGCAGTTTATTAGGGGGGGAGGAGACCCAGTACTTC
TRBJ2-7	TRBV7-8	TRBD1	NA	CASSLGQGAHNEQYF	TGTGCCAGCAGCTTAGGACAGGGGGCGCACAACGAGCAGTACTTC
TRBJ1-2	TRBV6-5	NA	once	CASSYPGQRGYTF	TGTGCCAGCAGTTACCCAGGACAGCGGGGCTACACCTTC
TRBJ1-1	TRBV18	NA	NA	CASLLNAGKRTEAFF	TGTGCCAGCCTCCTCAATGCAGGGAAGAGGACTGAAGCTTTCTTT
TRBJ1-4	TRBV5-6	NA	NA	CASSFDSTGEKLFF	TGTGCCAGCAGCTTCGACTCCACCGGTGAAAAACTGTTTTTT
TRBJ2-1	TRBV27	NA	NA	CASSSGVPSYNEQFF	TGTGCCAGCAGCTCCGGGGTTCCCTCCTACAATGAGCAGTTCTTC
TRBJ1-1	TRBV19	NA	NA	CASSNRNTEAFF	TGTGCCAGTAGTAATCGTAACACTGAAGCTTTCTTT
TRBJ1-2	TRBV7-2	TRBD1	once	CASSSWTGGYGYTF	TGTGCCAGCAGCTCCTGGACAGGGGGCTATGGCTACACCTTC
TRBJ2-1	TRBV5-1	TRBD1	once	CASSPLTGGVYNEQFF	TGCGCCAGCAGCCCCTTAACAGGGGGAGTCTACAATGAGCAGTTCTTC
TRBJ2-1	TRBV7-2	NA	NA	CASSPPDFDNEQFF	TGTGCCAGCAGCCCCCCCGACTTCGACAATGAGCAGTTCTTC
TRBJ1-1	TRBV10-1	NA	NA	CASSDGAEAFF	TGCGCCAGCAGTGACGGGGCTGAAGCTTTCTTT
TRBJ2-3	TRBV6-5	NA	NA	CASSWGASTDTQYF	TGTGCCAGCAGTTGGGGAGCCAGCACAGATACGCAGTATTTT
TRBJ1-6	TRBV6-1	NA	NA	CASSEVFTRDSPLHF	TGTGCCAGCAGTGAAGTTTTCACCAGGGATTCACCCCTCCACTTT
TRBJ1-2	TRBV29-1	NA	NA	CSVVGSNYGYTF	TGCAGCGTTGTTGGCAGTAACTATGGCTACACCTTC
TRBJ2-6	TRBV7-2	TRBD1	NA	CASSNRGRGANVLTF	TGTGCCAGCAGCAACAGGGGGCGAGGGGCCAACGTCCTGACTTTC